The 27 T cell receptor beta chains reported below all come from one sample, sequenced in a study of blood T cell repertoires in COVID-19. Sequencing was performed with immunoSEQ multiplex PCR; in TCRdb, only in-frame clones are kept and a portion is missing. Of nearly 350,000 clones in the sample, roughly 87% are singletons; the top ten hold about 0.93%. What was sequenced was PBMCs or T cells enriched from blood (not recorded which). The receptors come from a woman aged 25-40 years who had recovered from COVID-19.

This chain connects TRBV27 to TRBJ2-7, with D possibly TRBD1 on 6 matching bases. The CDR3 consists of 14 residues. Germline loops: CDR1 MNHEY, CDR2 SMNVEV (reference sequence). V lost 5 bases to trimming and J lost 0 bases, with 11 bases between them. CDR3 sequence reads: CASSQTGISYEQYF. CDR3 coding DNA: TGTGCCAGCAGTCAGACAGGTATCTCCTACGAGCAGTACTTC.

V gene TRBV7-9 combines with J gene TRBJ1-6, with D maybe TRBD1 (6 bases). This CDR3 region has 15 residues. The V gene lost 3 bases and the J gene lost 5 bases, with 11 bases spanning the gap. Germline CDR1 SEHNR, CDR2 FQNEAQ (reference sequence). CDR3 coding DNA: TGTGCCAGCAGCTTCAGGGGACCGGATAATTCACCCCTCCACTTT. It encodes CASSFRGPDNSPLHF.

The chain uses TRBV19 and TRBJ1-2, with 7 bases that match TRBD1. The CDR3 totals 15 residues. J lost 4 bases, V lost 3 bases, and 8 bases had no gene match. Germline V lookup: CDR1 LNHDA, CDR2 SQIVND (reference sequence). This chain's CDR3 is CASSMEGAGVYGYTF. The CDR3 DNA sequence: TGTGCCAGTAGTATGGAGGGGGCGGGTGTCTATGGCTACACCTTC.

The chain combines TRBV28 with TRBJ2-7, with 13 bases lining up with TRBD2. V lost 5 bases to trimming and J lost 12 bases; unmatched junction nucleotides: 7. Germline V gene data show CDR1 as MDHEN and CDR2 as SYDVKM. The CDR3 contains 13 residues. CDR3 bases: TGTGCCAGCAGTCAGACTAGCGGGGGGCCTACGTACTTC. It codes for CASSQTSGGPTYF. The complete variable domain, with remaining parts taken from reference TRBV28 and TRBJ2-7, reads DVKVTQSSRYLVKRTGEKVFLECVQDMDHENMFWYRQDPGLGLRLIYFSYDVKMKEKGDIPEGYSVSREKKERFSLILESASTNQTSMYLCASSQTSGGPTYFGPGTRLTVT.

V is TRBV11-3 and J is TRBJ2-1; the match to TRBD2 covers 8 bases. Germline V gene lookup returns CDR1 SGHNT and CDR2 YENEEA. V lost 1 base and J lost 3; bases outside the gene matches: 8. This CDR3 has 17 amino acids. The CDR3 spells CASSLGLGGASYNEQFF. The DNA for the CDR3 is TGTGCCAGCAGCTTAGGCCTCGGGGGGGCCAGCTACAATGAGCAGTTCTTC.

This clone has more than one count but fewer than ten. The chain joins TRBV28 to TRBJ2-1, with D perhaps TRBD1 (6 bases). Germline V lookup: CDR1 MDHEN, CDR2 SYDVKM. Trimming removed 5 bases at V and 10 bases at J, with 9 bases between. The CDR3 consists of 11 residues. The CDR3 here is CASSRGHEQFF. The CDR3 DNA reads TGTGCCAGCAGTAGGGGACACGAGCAGTTCTTC.

CDR3 coding DNA: TGCGCCAGCAGCTTGGAAATGTTAGGACAGCCCTATGGCTACACCTTC. Amino acid sequence: CASSLEMLGQPYGYTF. The genes are TRBV5-1 and TRBJ1-2; possible D gene TRBD1, 6 bases. The CDR3 has 16 amino acids. V was clipped by 0 bases and J by 4 bases, with 16 bases between them. Germline lookup yields CDR1 SGHRS and CDR2 YFSETQ.

Remarks on this clone: Other DNA sequences in this sample translate to the same CDR3. As DNA, the CDR3 is TGTGCCAGCAGCGCTCGACAGGCCTATGGCTACACCTTC. The encoded protein is CASSARQAYGYTF. The chain links TRBV9 to TRBJ1-2; perhaps TRBD1 as D (6 bases). Germline CDR1 SGDLS, CDR2 YYNGEE. V dropped 3 bases and J dropped 4 bases, with 10 bases sitting between them. The CDR3 sequence is 13 residues long. Variable domain in full (rest from reference TRBV9 and TRBJ1-2): DSGVTQTPKHLITATGQRVTLRCSPRSGDLSVYWYQQSLDQGLQFLIQYYNGEERAKGNILERFSAQQFPDLHSELNLSSLELGDSALYFCASSARQAYGYTFGSGTRLTVV.

A few counts support this clone. The gene calls are TRBV2 and TRBJ2-2; 10 positions agree with TRBD1. The CDR3 totals 15 residues. The germline V gene encodes CDR1 SNHLY and CDR2 FYNNEI. The V and J ends lost 6 bases and 6 bases, in that order; junction bases with no gene match: 7. CDR3 coding DNA: TGTGCCAGCAGGCCGGGGACAGGGGTCGCCGGGGAGCTGTTTTTT. Translated, it gives CASRPGTGVAGELFF.

CDR3 in amino acids: CASSQDWRDSGNTIYF. The CDR3, as DNA: TGCGCCAGCAGCCAAGATTGGCGGGACTCTGGAAACACCATATATTTT. The chain employs TRBV4-3 and TRBJ1-3; D uncertain. Per germline, CDR1 LGHNA and CDR2 YSLEER. The V gene lost 0 bases and the J gene lost 0 bases, with 9 bases spanning the gap. The CDR3 has 16 amino acids.

V usage is TRBV4-2 and J usage is TRBJ2-2; 7 bases align to TRBD1. The CDR3 contains 16 residues. Per the germline V gene, CDR1 is LGHNA and CDR2 is YNFKEQ. V dropped 5 bases and J dropped 4; count of bases not matched to a gene: 10. CDR3: CASSSRDSNVTGELFF. Here the CDR3 DNA reads TGTGCCAGCAGCAGCCGGGACAGTAACGTCACCGGGGAGCTGTTTTTT.

The V call is TRBV19, the J call TRBJ2-1; perhaps TRBD2 as D (6 bases). The germline V gene encodes CDR1 LNHDA and CDR2 SQIVND (reference sequence). This CDR3 has 15 residues. V was trimmed by 7 bases and J by 1 base, leaving 14 bases between them. The CDR3 protein is CASMGRRLSYNEQFF. The CDR3 DNA sequence: TGTGCCAGTATGGGGAGGAGGTTATCCTACAATGAGCAGTTCTTC. Variable domain in full (rest from reference TRBV19 and TRBJ2-1): DGGITQSPKYLFRKEGQNVTLSCEQNLNHDAMYWYRQDPGQGLRLIYYSQIVNDFQKGDIAEGYSVSREKKESFPLTVTSAQKNPTAFYLCASMGRRLSYNEQFFGPGTRLTVL.

The V and J genes are TRBV2 and TRBJ1-1; perhaps TRBD1 as D (6 bases). From germline, CDR1 is SNHLY and CDR2 FYNNEI. The CDR3 totals 14 residues. Trimming stripped 4 bases from V and 11 bases from J, with 20 bases between. The chain's CDR3 is CASSVTGLVGLAFF. The CDR3 DNA follows: TGTGCCAGCAGTGTTACAGGGCTGGTTGGTCTCGCTTTCTTT.

This clone was counted a single time. This chain links TRBV7-9 with TRBJ2-7; 8 nucleotides match TRBD1. The CDR3 spans 14 residues. Germline loops: CDR1 SEHNR, CDR2 FQNEAQ (reference sequence). The V segment lost 3 bases and the J segment 6 bases; nucleotides outside the gene matches: 7. The CDR3 region has the DNA TGTGCCAGCAGCTTTTCGGGACAGGACCTCGAGCAGTACTTC. Its protein is CASSFSGQDLEQYF.

The rearrangement joins TRBV2 to TRBJ2-3; D remains ambiguous. Germline V gene data show CDR1 as SNHLY and CDR2 as FYNNEI. V was shortened by 4 bases and J by 0 bases, with 5 bases between the two germline ends. CDR3 length: 13 amino acids. The CDR3 DNA is TGTGCCAGCAGTGTGACTAGCACAGATACGCAGTATTTT. It yields the protein CASSVTSTDTQYF.

This chain connects TRBV19 to TRBJ2-3, with 7 nucleotides matching TRBD1. The CDR3 loop spans 15 amino acids. CDR1 is LNHDA, CDR2 SQIVND, per germline (reference sequence). V lost 3 bases and J lost 3; bases outside the gene matches: 6. CDR3 loop: CASSMGQLATDTQYF. DNA of the CDR3: TGTGCCAGTAGTATGGGACAGCTCGCGACAGATACGCAGTATTTT.

This clone was seen a single time. The J gene is TRBJ2-7, the V gene TRBV6-1; D gene uncertain. V shed 2 bases and J shed 7 bases, with 9 bases lying between them. The germline V gene encodes CDR1 MNHNS and CDR2 SASEGT. The CDR3 spans 12 residues. The CDR3 region is CASSEPWQEQYF. As DNA, the CDR3 is TGTGCCAGCAGTGAACCGTGGCAAGAGCAGTACTTC.

This chain links TRBV10-2 with TRBJ1-2; weak D call: TRBD1 (5 bases). Deletions cut 3 bases from V and 4 bases from J, with 9 bases between. Germline assignment: CDR1 WSHSY and CDR2 SAAADI. This CDR3 comprises 13 residues. CDR3 sequence (DNA): TGCGCCAGCAGTGAACAGGCGATCTATGGCTACACCTTC. Translated: CASSEQAIYGYTF.

J is TRBJ1-2 and V is TRBV6-5, with TRBD1 matching over 9 bases. Per germline, CDR1 MNHEY and CDR2 SVGAGI. This CDR3 comprises 15 residues. With 6 bases clipped from V and 4 bases from J, the junction kept 9 bases outside the gene matches. This CDR3 is CASRGTGGVIYGYTF. CDR3 DNA: TGTGCCAGCAGGGGAACAGGGGGCGTCATCTATGGCTACACCTTC.

V usage is TRBV15 and J usage is TRBJ1-2; TRBD1 is a possible D gene (6 bases). Trimming left V 3 bases short and J 4 bases short, with 15 bases between. CDR3 length equals 15 residues. Germline V gene lookup returns CDR1 LNHNV and CDR2 YYDKDF (reference sequence). DNA for the CDR3: TGTGCCACCAGCAGTACAGGGCCTGAAGGCTATGGCTACACCTTC. It translates to CATSSTGPEGYGYTF. Full variable domain (missing parts from reference TRBV15 and TRBJ1-2): DAMVIQNPRYQVTQFGKPVTLSCSQTLNHNVMYWYQQKSSQAPKLLFHYYDKDFNNEADTPDNFQSRRPNTSFCFLDIRSPGLGDTAMYLCATSSTGPEGYGYTFGSGTRLTVV.

The chain employs TRBV5-1 and TRBJ2-2; 7 nucleotides agree with TRBD2. The germline V gene has CDR1 SGHRS and CDR2 YFSETQ. V trimming: 6 bases; J trimming: 0 bases; junction bases outside the gene matches: 8. The CDR3 runs to 16 residues. CDR3 sequence: CASNPDGLANTGELFF. The DNA of the CDR3 is TGCGCCAGCAACCCTGATGGACTAGCGAACACCGGGGAGCTGTTTTTT. Together with reference TRBV5-1 and TRBJ2-2, the CDR3 gives the full variable domain: KAGVTQTPRYLIKTRGQQVTLSCSPISGHRSVSWYQQTPGQGLQFLFEYFSETQRNKGNFPGRFSGRQFSNSRSEMNVSTLELGDSALYLCASNPDGLANTGELFFGEGSRLTVL.

The genes are TRBV19 and TRBJ1-6, with D possibly matching TRBD1 (5 bases). The CDR3 has 15 residues. V shed 2 bases and J shed 7 bases, with 12 bases lying between them. Germline V gene sequence: CDR1 LNHDA, CDR2 SQIVND (reference sequence). The CDR3: CASSIQEGSNSPLHF. CDR3 DNA: TGTGCCAGTAGTATACAGGAGGGGTCGAATTCACCCCTCCACTTT.

In its sample, this clone was seen a few times. This rearrangement joins TRBV9 to TRBJ2-1, with 14 bases that match TRBD2. The CDR3 sequence is 16 residues long. J gave up 8 bases and V 2 bases, and 6 bases lay outside the gene matches. CDR1 and CDR2 from the germline V gene are SGDLS and YYNGEE. The CDR3 nucleotides are TGTGCCAGCAGCGTCGTGACTAGCGGGGGGGCCCATGAGCAGTTCTTC. Protein: CASSVVTSGGAHEQFF.

The chain uses TRBV19 and TRBJ2-5; 7 nucleotides line up with TRBD1. The V gene's germline CDR1 is LNHDA and CDR2 SQIVND (reference sequence). This CDR3 contains 16 residues. With 2 bases clipped from V and 2 bases from J, the junction kept 8 bases outside the gene matches. The CDR3 protein is CASSISGDSLQETQYF. CDR3 bases: TGTGCCAGTAGTATAAGTGGGGACAGCCTACAAGAGACCCAGTACTTC.

The chain employs TRBV7-9 and TRBJ2-1; 13 nucleotides align to TRBD2. Germline V gene data show CDR1 as SEHNR and CDR2 as FQNEAQ (reference sequence). J gave up 8 bases and V 5 bases, and 3 bases lay outside the gene matches. The CDR3 totals 14 residues. The CDR3 sequence is CASSRTSGGHEQFF. As DNA, the CDR3 is TGTGCCAGCAGCCGGACTAGCGGGGGTCATGAGCAGTTCTTC. The full variable domain, completed using reference TRBV7-9 and TRBJ2-1, is DTGVSQNPRHKITKRGQNVTFRCDPISEHNRLYWYRQTLGQGPEFLTYFQNEAQLEKSRLLSDRFSAERPKGSFSTLEIQRTEQGDSAMYLCASSRTSGGHEQFFGPGTRLTVL.

This sequence joins TRBV9 and TRBJ2-2, with a possible D match to TRBD1 (6 bases). This CDR3 contains 15 residues. The V end was cut by 4 bases, the J end by 1 base, with 11 bases between. Germline V CDR1 and CDR2: SGDLS, YYNGEE. This CDR3 reads CASSLGALNTGELFF. The CDR3 nucleotides read TGTGCCAGCAGCCTGGGGGCCCTGAACACCGGGGAGCTGTTTTTT.

The chain has TRBV5-6 and TRBJ2-2, with a tentative D call TRBD2 (5 bases). The length of the CDR3 is 14 residues. Germline CDR1 and CDR2: SGHDT and YYEEEE. Trimming stripped 2 bases from V and 3 bases from J, with 8 bases between. The CDR3 here is CASSFGLHTGELFF. In DNA, the CDR3 is TGTGCCAGCAGCTTTGGACTTCACACCGGGGAGCTGTTTTTT.